A selection of T cell receptor beta chains follows, all from one sample in a study of CD8+CD57+ T cells in acquired aplastic anemia. A single record per CDR3 protein comes from TCRdb applying MiXCR to the reads. In the table there are 200,000 to 250,000 distinct CDR3 sequences, almost 35% of which are singletons. Sequencing was performed on sorted CD4+, CD8+, or CD8+CD57+ T cells (not recorded which) from PBMCs. The receptors here all came from a human donor in good health, serving as a control. Each CDR3 is given with its conserved first and last residue. The D gene is left open where the match is weak. Part of the rows lack a size; the others show once, few, many or a class for expanded clones.

CDR3 protein | CDR3 DNA | J gene | V gene | D gene | clone size
CASSPAGGGYGYTF | TGTGCCAGCAGCCCTGCGGGGGGTGGTTATGGCTACACCTTC | TRBJ1-2 | TRBV7-9 | NA | NA
CSARPLGLAGETQYF | TGCAGTGCTAGACCCTTAGGACTAGCGGGAGAGACCCAGTACTTC | TRBJ2-5 | TRBV20-1 | TRBD2 | many
CATTGGLAGRQFF | TGTGCCACCACGGGGGGACTAGCGGGAAGACAGTTCTTC | TRBJ2-1 | TRBV24-1 | TRBD2 | many
CASSQEIAGEGEQFF | TGTGCCAGCAGCCAAGAAATAGCGGGAGAGGGTGAGCAGTTCTTC | TRBJ2-1 | TRBV3-1 | TRBD2 | many
CSAEGQISSYEQYF | TGCAGTGCGGAAGGACAAATCTCTTCCTACGAGCAGTACTTC | TRBJ2-7 | TRBV20-1 | NA | NA
CASSLAPGSPLHF | TGTGCCAGCAGCTTGGCCCCGGGTTCACCCCTCCACTTT | TRBJ1-6 | TRBV5-6 | NA | many
CSVVRGDGYTF | TGCAGCGTTGTACGGGGGGATGGCTACACCTTC | TRBJ1-2 | TRBV29-1 | NA | many
CASSSGLAATYEQYF | TGTGCCAGCAGCTCCGGACTAGCGGCAACCTACGAGCAGTACTTC | TRBJ2-7 | TRBV7-9 | TRBD2 | NA
CASSFAGLGNTEAFF | TGTGCCAGCAGCTTCGCCGGACTAGGGAACACTGAAGCTTTCTTT | TRBJ1-1 | TRBV7-2 | NA | once
CASSFENRVDSYEQYF | TGTGCCAGCAGTTTTGAAAACAGGGTCGACTCCTACGAGCAGTACTTC | TRBJ2-7 | TRBV12-3/TRBV12-4 | NA | few
CASSPFSGTNEKLFF | TGTGCCAGCAGTCCTTTCTCCGGAACTAATGAAAAACTGTTTTTT | TRBJ1-4 | TRBV6-1 | NA | few
CASSPLGGGSSYEQYF | TGTGCCAGCTCACCACTAGGCGGGGGAAGCTCCTACGAGCAGTACTTC | TRBJ2-7 | TRBV18 | TRBD2 | NA
CASATGGTVILGDTEAFF | TGTGCCAGCGCCACAGGGGGGACAGTCATTTTAGGAGACACTGAAGCTTTCTTT | TRBJ1-1 | TRBV7-9 | TRBD1 | NA
CASSRDTHTEAFF | TGTGCCAGCAGTCGGGACACCCACACTGAAGCTTTCTTT | TRBJ1-1 | TRBV2 | NA | many
CASSLSSLNEQFF | TGTGCCAGCAGCTTAAGTAGCTTGAATGAGCAGTTCTTC | TRBJ2-1 | TRBV11-2 | NA | few
CATSEAEGTSNDEQFF | TGTGCCACCAGTGAGGCGGAAGGGACTAGTAACGATGAGCAGTTCTTC | TRBJ2-1 | TRBV24-1 | TRBD2 | many
CSAGAGADTEAFF | TGCAGTGCTGGTGCAGGGGCGGACACTGAAGCTTTCTTT | TRBJ1-1 | TRBV20-1 | NA | many
CASSEQGNYGYTF | TGCGCCAGCAGTGAGCAAGGCAACTATGGCTACACCTTC | TRBJ1-2 | TRBV10-1 | NA | many
CASSPRGSGGETTDTQYF | TGTGCCAGCAGCCCCCGTGGTAGCGGGGGGGAAACCACAGATACGCAGTATTTT | TRBJ2-3 | TRBV11-2 | TRBD2 | NA
CASSSSDPQPIYGYTF | TGTGCCAGCAGCTCATCAGACCCTCAGCCCATTTATGGCTACACCTTC | TRBJ1-2 | TRBV11-1 | NA | NA
CAWISGRAGELFF | TGTGCCTGGATTTCGGGGAGGGCCGGGGAGCTGTTTTTT | TRBJ2-2 | TRBV30 | TRBD2 | few
CASSLRPGYQETQYF | TGCGCCAGCAGCTTGAGGCCAGGGTACCAAGAGACCCAGTACTTC | TRBJ2-5 | TRBV5-1 | NA | many
CAITRTSGASMDTQYF | TGTGCCATCACCAGAACTAGCGGGGCCTCTATGGATACGCAGTATTTT | TRBJ2-3 | TRBV10-3 | TRBD2 | many
CASSDWDRDGETQYF | TGTGCCAGCAGTGACTGGGACAGGGATGGCGAGACCCAGTACTTC | TRBJ2-5 | TRBV25-1 | TRBD1 | many
CSTGTSPILSASYTF | TGCAGTACCGGGACATCCCCAATCCTTTCGGCTAGCTACACCTTC | TRBJ1-2 | TRBV20-1 | NA | NA
CASSEWVAGEHYEQYF | TGTGCCAGCAGTGAATGGGTAGCGGGAGAGCACTACGAGCAGTACTTC | TRBJ2-7 | TRBV2 | TRBD2 | many
CATSRRITGNTIYF | TGTGCCACCAGTAGGCGGATAACTGGAAACACCATATATTTT | TRBJ1-3 | TRBV24-1 | NA | many
CSVDPQAGVYEQYF | TGCAGCGTAGACCCTCAAGCGGGAGTTTACGAGCAGTACTTC | TRBJ2-7 | TRBV29-1 | TRBD2 | many